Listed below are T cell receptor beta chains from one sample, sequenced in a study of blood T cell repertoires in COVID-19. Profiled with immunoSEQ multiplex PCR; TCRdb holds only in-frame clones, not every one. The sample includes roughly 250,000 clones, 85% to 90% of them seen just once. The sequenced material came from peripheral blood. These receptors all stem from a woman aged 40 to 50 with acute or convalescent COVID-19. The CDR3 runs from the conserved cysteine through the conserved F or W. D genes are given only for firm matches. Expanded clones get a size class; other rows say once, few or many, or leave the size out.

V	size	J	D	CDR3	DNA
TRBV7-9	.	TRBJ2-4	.	CASSSLERGIQYF	TGTGCCAGCAGCTCTCTGGAGAGGGGGATTCAGTACTTC
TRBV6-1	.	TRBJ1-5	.	CASSDGRQPNNQPQHF	TGTGCCAGCAGTGATGGGAGGCAACCAAACAATCAGCCCCAGCATTTT
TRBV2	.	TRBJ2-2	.	CASSGWGHGTGELFF	TGTGCCAGCAGTGGGTGGGGCCACGGCACCGGGGAGCTGTTTTTT
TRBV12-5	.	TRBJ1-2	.	CASGLSRIHTF	TGTGCTAGTGGTTTGAGCAGGATCCACACCTTC
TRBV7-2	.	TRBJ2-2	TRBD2	CASSLALAGAGGELFF	TGTGCCAGCAGCTTAGCACTAGCGGGGGCGGGCGGGGAGCTGTTTTTT
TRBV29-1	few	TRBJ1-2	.	CSVQGVYGYTF	TGCAGCGTACAGGGCGTCTATGGCTACACCTTC
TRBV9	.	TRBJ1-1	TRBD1	CASSPRDRAMNTEAFF	TGTGCCAGCAGCCCGAGGGACAGGGCGATGAACACTGAAGCTTTCTTT
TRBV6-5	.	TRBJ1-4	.	CASSYSPRGSNEKLFF	TGTGCCAGCAGTTACTCCCCCAGGGGTAGTAATGAAAAACTGTTTTTT
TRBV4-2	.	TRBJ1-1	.	CASSQGGGYTEAFF	TGTGCCAGCAGCCAAGGGGGGGGGTACACTGAAGCTTTCTTT
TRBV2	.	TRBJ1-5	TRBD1	CASSGQGASQPQHF	TGTGCCAGCAGTGGACAGGGGGCAAGTCAGCCCCAGCATTTT
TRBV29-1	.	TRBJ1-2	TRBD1	CSVPEDRGLSGYTF	TGCAGCGTCCCCGAGGACAGGGGGCTGAGTGGCTACACCTTC
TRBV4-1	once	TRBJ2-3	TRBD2	CASSQRTSGGAGDTQYF	TGCGCCAGCAGCCAACGGACTAGCGGGGGGGCAGGGGATACGCAGTATTTT
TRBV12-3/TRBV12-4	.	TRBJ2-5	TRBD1	CASSGQGTETQYF	TGTGCCAGCAGCGGACAGGGGACGGAGACCCAGTACTTC
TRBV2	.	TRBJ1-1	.	CASREEGNTEAFF	TGTGCCAGTAGGGAGGAGGGGAACACTGAAGCTTTCTTT
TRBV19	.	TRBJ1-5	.	CASSGDQPQHF	TGTGCCAGTAGCGGTGATCAGCCCCAGCATTTT
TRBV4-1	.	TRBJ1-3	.	CASSQDEGAGNTIYF	TGCGCCAGCAGCCAAGATGAGGGGGCTGGAAACACCATATATTTT
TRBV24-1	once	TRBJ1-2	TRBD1	CATSDRWDREGYTF	TGTGCCACCAGTGATCGTTGGGACAGGGAGGGCTACACCTTC
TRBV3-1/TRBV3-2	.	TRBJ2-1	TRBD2	CASRGEGLDNEQFF	TGTGCCAGCAGAGGGGAGGGGTTGGACAATGAGCAGTTCTTC
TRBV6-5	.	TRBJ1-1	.	CASNSRRITEAFF	TGTGCCAGCAACTCTAGGCGGATCACTGAAGCTTTCTTT
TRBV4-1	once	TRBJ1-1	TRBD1	CASSPQGQGNTEAFF	TGCGCCAGCAGCCCACAGGGACAGGGGAACACTGAAGCTTTCTTT
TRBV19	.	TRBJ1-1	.	CASSIGGPTEAFF	TGTGCCAGTAGTATCGGTGGTCCCACTGAAGCTTTCTTT
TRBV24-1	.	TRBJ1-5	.	CATSDSGQSNQPQHF	TGTGCCACCAGTGACTCCGGACAAAGCAATCAGCCCCAGCATTTT
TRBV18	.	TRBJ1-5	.	CASSPGANQPQHF	TGTGCCAGCTCACCGGGGGCCAATCAGCCCCAGCATTTT
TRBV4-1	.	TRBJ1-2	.	CASSQDPLYGYTF	TGCGCCAGCAGCCAAGATCCCCTCTATGGCTACACCTTC
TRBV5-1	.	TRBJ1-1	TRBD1	CASSLGPGQGNTEAFF	TGCGCCAGCAGCTTGGGACCCGGACAGGGAAACACTGAAGCTTTCTTT
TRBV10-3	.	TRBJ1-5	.	CAIRDQSEVGSQPQHF	TGTGCCATCAGGGATCAATCGGAGGTTGGGAGTCAGCCCCAGCATTTT
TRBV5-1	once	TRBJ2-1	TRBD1	CASRPEGQGYNEQFF	TGCGCCAGCCGTCCGGAGGGACAGGGGTACAATGAGCAGTTCTTC
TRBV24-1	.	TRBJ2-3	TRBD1	CATSDRLQGGSSTDTQYF	TGTGCCACCAGTGATCGATTACAGGGGGGCTCTAGCACAGATACGCAGTATTTT
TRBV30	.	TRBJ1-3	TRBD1	CAWGTGSGNTIYF	TGTGCCTGGGGGACAGGGTCTGGAAACACCATATATTTT
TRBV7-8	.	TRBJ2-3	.	CASSWGLTDTQYF	TGTGCCAGCAGCTGGGGGCTCACAGATACGCAGTATTTT
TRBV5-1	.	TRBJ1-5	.	CASSLSSNQPQHF	TGCGCCAGCAGCCTCAGTAGCAATCAGCCCCAGCATTTT
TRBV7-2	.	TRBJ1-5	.	CASSFLGVGNQPQHF	TGTGCCAGCAGCTTCCTAGGGGTTGGGAATCAGCCCCAGCATTTT
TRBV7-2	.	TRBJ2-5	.	CASSLGGRETQYF	TGTGCCAGCAGCTTAGGTGGGAGAGAGACCCAGTACTTC
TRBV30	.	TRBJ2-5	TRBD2	CAWSRLAGGETQYF	TGTGCCTGGAGTAGACTAGCGGGGGGAGAGACCCAGTACTTC
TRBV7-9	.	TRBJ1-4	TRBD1	CASSLGDRANEKLFF	TGTGCCAGCAGCTTAGGCGACAGGGCAAATGAAAAACTGTTTTTT
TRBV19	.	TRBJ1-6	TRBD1	CASRTGALPFSPLHF	TGTGCCAGTAGGACAGGGGCCCTGCCGTTTTCACCCCTCCACTTT
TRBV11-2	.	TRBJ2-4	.	CASSRFLGGVVNIQYF	TGTGCCAGCAGCCGATTCCTCGGAGGGGTAGTGAACATTCAGTACTTC
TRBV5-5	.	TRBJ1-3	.	CASSLHRFSGNTIYF	TGTGCCAGCAGCCTACACAGGTTCTCTGGAAACACCATATATTTT
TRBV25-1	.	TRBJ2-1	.	CASSVRQVPSYNEQFF	TGTGCCAGCAGTGTTCGACAGGTTCCTTCCTACAATGAGCAGTTCTTC
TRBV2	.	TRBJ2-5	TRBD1	CASSPGQGRETQYF	TGTGCCAGCAGCCCGGGACAGGGGAGAGAGACCCAGTACTTC
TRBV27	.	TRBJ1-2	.	CASSLSVVTVNYGYTF	TGTGCCAGCAGTTTATCGGTTGTGACTGTTAACTATGGCTACACCTTC
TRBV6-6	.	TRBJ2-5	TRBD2	CASSHLRGGGFQETQYF	TGTGCCAGCAGTCACCTACGCGGGGGGGGATTCCAAGAGACCCAGTACTTC
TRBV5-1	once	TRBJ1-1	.	CASSLRAGGMNTEAFF	TGCGCCAGCAGCTTGCGTGCGGGGGGAATGAACACTGAAGCTTTCTTT
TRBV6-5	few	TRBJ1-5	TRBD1	CASRGTGNQPQHF	TGTGCCAGCAGGGGGACAGGGAATCAGCCCCAGCATTTT
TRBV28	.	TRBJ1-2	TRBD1	CASSDDRGNSPNGYTF	TGTGCCAGCAGTGACGACAGGGGCAATTCACCCAATGGCTACACCTTC